This T cell receptor (beta chain) emerged from a study of T cells in localized non-small cell lung cancer. Points from the study as a whole: Median 57 top-100 tumor clones were shared with paired adjacent lung.

Assay used: immunoSEQ multiplex PCR; TCRdb lists only in-frame clones, some missing. The repertoire consists of approximately 54,000 clones, with roughly 85% occurring once and the leading ten covering 4.5% to 5.5%. This CDR3 has 12 amino acids. V shed 5 bases and J shed 7 bases, with 6 bases lying between them. Germline-derived CDR1 and CDR2 are SEHNR and FQNEAQ (reference sequence). Of note for this clone: The antigen is unknown.

V and J are TRBV7-9 and TRBJ1-6; D not certain. This TCR came from a woman between 35 and 70 years old with stage I lung adenocarcinoma. The sample consisted of peripheral blood, taken before any cancer treatment. The CDR3 DNA sequence: TGTGCCAGCAGCCTGGACAATTCACCCCTCCACTTT. It codes for CASSLDNSPLHF.